The 21 T cell receptor beta chains below come from one sample, sequenced in a study of identical twins. TCRdb re-called the 5' RACE reads through MiXCR, storing one row per CDR3 protein. Of about 720,000 distinct CDR3 sequences detected, around 8.3% appear once; the ten largest clones hold roughly 0.97%. These records were also assigned to another study, of yellow fever vaccine responses in identical twins.

The source material was PBMCs. All receptors derive from a woman aged 18 to 35 in good health.

This clonotype was recorded at least ten times. The J gene is TRBJ1-6, the V gene TRBV2, with 10 bases lining up with TRBD1. V dropped 6 bases and J dropped 1; count of bases not matched to a gene: 0. CDR3 size: 15 residues. The germline V gene has CDR1 SNHLY and CDR2 FYNNEI. CDR3 in amino acids: CASRDRGSYNSPLHF. The CDR3, as DNA: TGTGCCAGCAGGGACAGGGGGTCCTATAATTCACCCCTCCACTTT.

This clonotype was seen at least ten times. The V and J genes are TRBV5-1 and TRBJ2-7; 8 bases map to TRBD1. Germline V gene sequence: CDR1 SGHRS, CDR2 YFSETQ. CDR3 length: 14 amino acids. V lost 2 bases to trimming and J lost 6 bases; unmatched junction nucleotides: 7. The CDR3 nucleotides read TGCGCCAGCAGCTTTCCAGGGGGCTCGAGCGAGCAGTACTTC. This translates into CASSFPGGSSEQYF. The variable domain in full, completed from reference TRBV5-1 and TRBJ2-7, reads KAGVTQTPRYLIKTRGQQVTLSCSPISGHRSVSWYQQTPGQGLQFLFEYFSETQRNKGNFPGRFSGRQFSNSRSEMNVSTLELGDSALYLCASSFPGGSSEQYFGPGTRLTVT.

This clonotype was counted at least ten times. V and J are TRBV20-1 and TRBJ2-1, with D perhaps being TRBD1 or TRBD2 (5 bases each). Germline-derived CDR1 and CDR2 are DFQATT and SNEGSKA (reference sequence). The CDR3 has 16 amino acids. V was pared by 0 bases and J by 7 bases, with 19 bases between. CDR3 protein: CSARDLWQGERNEQFF. The CDR3 DNA reads as TGCAGTGCTAGAGATCTCTGGCAGGGAGAAAGGAATGAGCAGTTCTTC.

The chain employs TRBV20-1 and TRBJ2-7; 7 bases agree with TRBD2. Germline assignment: CDR1 DFQATT and CDR2 SNEGSKA (reference sequence). The CDR3 sequence is 15 residues long. The V gene end was trimmed by 0 bases and the J gene end by 7 bases; junction bases not matched to a gene: 12. In DNA form, the CDR3 reads TGCAGTGCTAGAGATCAGAGACTAGCCCACCGGGAGCAGTACTTC. Protein sequence: CSARDQRLAHREQYF.

This clonotype was counted a few times. The V call is TRBV20-1, the J call TRBJ2-5; the match to TRBD2 covers 8 bases. With 4 bases clipped from V and 5 bases from J, the junction kept 9 bases outside the gene matches. The CDR3 has 14 residues. Germline CDR1 reads DFQATT; CDR2 reads SNEGSKA (reference sequence). For the CDR3, the DNA is TGCAGTGCTATCCCCGGGGGGGCCGTGGAGACCCAGTACTTC. Translation: CSAIPGGAVETQYF.

This clonotype was found a few times. The chain couples TRBV20-1 to TRBJ2-3; 8 bases agree with TRBD2. V was pared by 0 bases and J by 13 bases, with 18 bases of the junction left unmatched. Germline V gene lookup returns CDR1 DFQATT and CDR2 SNEGSKA (reference sequence). This CDR3 contains 16 residues. The CDR3 sequence is CSARDSRASGHNLKYF. The CDR3, as DNA: TGCAGTGCTAGAGATTCACGGGCTAGCGGGCACAATTTGAAGTATTTT.

This clonotype appeared many times. J is TRBJ2-3 and V is TRBV20-1; the D call may be TRBD1 or TRBD2 (5 bases each). In germline, CDR1 is DFQATT, CDR2 SNEGSKA (reference sequence). Trimming removed 3 bases at V and 0 bases at J, with 13 bases between. The CDR3 covers 15 residues. CDR3 amino acids: CSASYGTTSTDTQYF. The DNA of the CDR3 is TGCAGTGCTAGTTACGGGACGACTAGCACAGATACGCAGTATTTT.

The CDR3 is CSAREQTRSEQYF. The CDR3 bases are TGCAGTGCTAGAGAACAGACGAGGAGCGAGCAGTACTTC. V and J are TRBV20-1 and TRBJ2-7; no reliable D call. V gave up 0 bases and J gave up 6 bases, with 12 bases separating them. Germline V gene lookup returns CDR1 DFQATT and CDR2 SNEGSKA (reference sequence). The CDR3 is 13 amino acids.

On this clonotype: The junction departs from germline at one end; a sequencing error may be responsible. The chain joins TRBV10-3 to TRBJ1-6; TRBD1 matches 10 bases. Germline V gene data show CDR1 as ENHRY and CDR2 as SYGVKD. This CDR3 spans 11 amino acids. DNA for the CDR3: TGTGCCATCAGTGACGGACAGGGGGAGTCCTTT. It translates to CAISDGQGESF.

This clonotype was seen a few times. This chain links TRBV6-2 or TRBV6-3 with TRBJ2-3; TRBD1 might be the D (6 bases). The CDR3 has 13 residues. V was trimmed by 4 bases and J by 7 bases, leaving 12 bases between them. The germline CDR1 and CDR2 sequences are MNHEY and SVGEGT. CDR3 protein: CASSWNQGNTQYF. The CDR3 DNA is TGTGCCAGCAGTTGGAATCAGGGGAATACGCAGTATTTT.

This chain uses TRBV20-1 with TRBJ2-1; a possible D gene is TRBD1 (5 bases). The germline CDR1 and CDR2 sequences are DFQATT and SNEGSKA (reference sequence). V lost 0 bases, J lost 8 bases, and 20 bases lay in between. The CDR3 covers 16 residues. CDR3 amino acids: CSARDLRAASPHEQFF. The CDR3 DNA reads as TGCAGTGCTAGAGACCTCAGGGCAGCCTCCCCCCATGAGCAGTTCTTC.

The V gene is TRBV10-3, the J gene TRBJ2-1; 11 bases match TRBD2. Germline lookup yields CDR1 ENHRY and CDR2 SYGVKD. The trim removed 11 bases at V and 8 bases at J, leaving 11 bases unmatched. This CDR3 has 14 amino acids. In DNA, the CDR3 is TGTGCCTCACGACTAGCGGGGTTGGGCGATGAGCAGTTCTTC. As protein: CASRLAGLGDEQFF.

The rearrangement links TRBV7-2 to TRBJ2-1, with TRBD2 identical over 8 bases. With V trimmed by 3 bases and J by 6 bases, 7 bases remained unmatched. Germline V gene lookup returns CDR1 SGHTA and CDR2 FQGNSA. This CDR3 has 15 amino acids. Here the CDR3 DNA reads TGTGCCAGCAGCTTGAATACGGGAGGGTTCAATGAGCAGTTCTTC. Protein product: CASSLNTGGFNEQFF.

The chain uses TRBV5-4 and TRBJ2-2; 8 positions agree with TRBD2. CDR1 is SGHNT and CDR2 is YYREEE in the germline V gene (reference sequence). The CDR3 has 16 residues. Germline trimming cut 4 bases from V and 1 base from J; bases unmatched to any gene: 6. CDR3 in DNA: TGTGCCAGCAGCACGGGGAGCGGGAGGAACACCGGGGAGCTGTTTTTT. Its protein product is CASSTGSGRNTGELFF.

V and J are TRBV5-4 and TRBJ2-3; possible D gene TRBD2, 6 bases. Germline values: CDR1 SGHNT, CDR2 YYREEE (reference sequence). The CDR3 has 14 residues. The V and J ends lost 3 bases and 3 bases respectively, with 11 bases between them. CDR3 DNA: TGTGCCAGCAGCTCCCGGGACTTAACAGATACGCAGTATTTT. Protein: CASSSRDLTDTQYF.

This clonotype was picked up a small number of times. The rearrangement links TRBV27 to TRBJ2-7; 13 bases are shared with TRBD2. Germline V CDR1 and CDR2: MNHEY, SMNVEV (reference sequence). This CDR3 spans 15 amino acids. Trimming at V came to 3 bases and at J to 5 bases, leaving 4 bases not matched to a gene. In DNA form, the CDR3 reads TGTGCCAGCAGTTTCACTAGCGGGAGGGCCAACGAGCAGTACTTC. Protein sequence: CASSFTSGRANEQYF.

This clonotype was recorded a few times. The genes are TRBV7-6 and TRBJ2-1; the D is unclear. This CDR3 is built from 11 residues. Germline-derived CDR1 and CDR2 are SGHVS and FNYEAQ. V lost 4 bases, J lost 9 bases, and 7 bases lay in between. CDR3 region: CASSSSVEQFF. Here the CDR3 DNA reads TGTGCCAGCAGCTCGAGCGTTGAGCAGTTCTTC.

DNA for the CDR3: TGTGCCAGCAGCGCCGGTTGGGAGACCCAGTACTTC. This codes for CASSAGWETQYF. The chain employs TRBV7-2 and TRBJ2-5; D gene ambiguous. Deletions cut 5 bases from V and 5 bases from J, with 9 bases between. The CDR3 extends over 12 amino acids. Germline CDR1 SGHTA, CDR2 FQGNSA.

This clonotype was seen only a few times. The chain carries TRBV5-5 and TRBJ2-4, with D uncertain. CDR1 SGHKS and CDR2 YYEKEE come from the germline V gene (reference sequence). V lost 4 bases to trimming and J lost 0 bases, with 11 bases between them. The CDR3 is made up of 15 amino acids. The CDR3 is CASSLGLLAKNIQYF. The CDR3 DNA follows: TGTGCCAGCAGCCTAGGGCTACTAGCCAAAAACATTCAGTACTTC.

The chain couples TRBV29-1 to TRBJ1-1; D remains unclear. Germline CDR1 SQVTM, CDR2 ANQGSEA. CDR3 length: 13 residues. The V and J ends lost 4 bases and 0 bases respectively, with 9 bases between them. The CDR3 region is CSVGPGLNTEAFF. In DNA, the CDR3 is TGCAGCGTTGGGCCGGGATTGAACACTGAAGCTTTCTTT.

This clonotype was seen more than once but under ten times. The genes are TRBV2 and TRBJ2-2; D unclear. The V gene's germline CDR1 is SNHLY and CDR2 FYNNEI. This CDR3 has 11 amino acids. The V end lost 3 bases, the J end lost 10 bases, and 6 bases lay between the germline ends. The CDR3 loop reads CASSETVELFF. CDR3 nucleotide sequence: TGTGCCAGCAGTGAGACTGTGGAGCTGTTTTTT.